Shown below are 6 T cell receptor beta chains from a single sample sequenced in a study of human T cells and chemical hapten exposure. TCRdb re-derived calls from the RACE reads in MiXCR, one entry per CDR3 protein. The profile shows more than 250,000 distinct CDR3 sequences, around 9.3% of them singletons. Time point: pre-sensitization, week 0. Sample treatment: therapeutic diphenylcyclopropenone sensitization with weekly scalp DPC. This specimen was whole blood, taken in connection with sensitization to the hapten diphenylcyclopropenone (DPC). The receptors stem from a woman in her 40s with alopecia areata. Some clones in this sample may be carry-over from other donors' samples.

The V call is TRBV5-1, the J call TRBJ1-2; maybe TRBD1 (6 bases). The germline V gene has CDR1 SGHRS and CDR2 YFSETQ. CDR3 length: 15 amino acids. The germline V and J ends were trimmed by 0 bases and 2 bases, with 11 bases remaining between them. CDR3 sequence (DNA): TGCGCCAGCAGCTTGGATTCGGGACACAACTATGGCTACACCTTC. It codes for CASSLDSGHNYGYTF.

CDR3 in DNA: TGTGCCAGCAGTTTAGTTAGCGGGACCTACAATGAGCAGTTCTTC. Encoded protein: CASSLVSGTYNEQFF. The V call is TRBV12-3 or TRBV12-4, the J call TRBJ2-1; 8 nucleotides align to TRBD2. V was pared by 1 base and J by 2 bases, with 1 base of the junction left unmatched. The CDR3 totals 15 residues.

A few counts support this clonotype. The J gene is TRBJ2-3, the V gene TRBV2, with TRBD2 identical over 7 bases. The CDR3 extends over 15 amino acids. V dropped 7 bases and J dropped 5; count of bases not matched to a gene: 12. CDR1 and CDR2 from the germline V gene are SNHLY and FYNNEI. CDR3 sequence: CASMSVGRAIDTQYF. CDR3 sequence (DNA): TGTGCCAGCATGAGCGTTGGGAGGGCCATAGATACGCAGTATTTT.

The chain links TRBV7-2 to TRBJ1-5; perhaps TRBD1 as D (6 bases). CDR3 size: 14 residues. With 4 bases removed from V and 7 bases from J, the gap between germline ends came to 14 bases. The V gene's germline CDR1 is SGHTA and CDR2 FQGNSA. The CDR3 region has the DNA TGTGCCAGCAGCTCCTACAGGGACGGGCAGCCCCAGCATTTT. It specifies CASSSYRDGQPQHF.

Only a few counts were recorded for this clonotype. V and J are TRBV2 and TRBJ2-7; D is perhaps TRBD1 (5 bases). The V and J ends lost 7 bases and 9 bases respectively, with 13 bases between them. The V gene's germline CDR1 is SNHLY and CDR2 FYNNEI. The CDR3 runs to 11 residues. This CDR3 reads CASTMGRVQYF. In DNA, the CDR3 is TGTGCCAGCACCATGGGGCGTGTGCAGTACTTC. Full variable domain (outside the CDR3, taken from reference TRBV2 and TRBJ2-7): EPEVTQTPSHQVTQMGQEVILRCVPISNHLYFYWYRQILGQKVEFLVSFYNNEISEKSEIFDDQFSVERPDGSNFTLKIRSTKLEDSAMYFCASTMGRVQYFGPGTRLTVT.

This clonotype was found a few times. J is TRBJ1-1 and V is TRBV5-4, with 7 bases matching TRBD1. Germline trimming cut 4 bases from V and 5 bases from J; bases unmatched to any gene: 14. The CDR3 loop spans 16 amino acids. Germline lookup yields CDR1 SGHNT and CDR2 YYREEE (reference sequence). The CDR3 DNA reads as TGTGCCAGCAGCCCGAGGCCCAAGGGGGCAGAGACTGAAGCTTTCTTT. This codes for CASSPRPKGAETEAFF.